This T cell receptor (beta chain) was sequenced during a study of OX40 agonist ivuxolimab in advanced cancers. Autoimmune disease history or systemic immunosuppression disqualified patients. V lost 8 bases and J 1 base, leaving 15 bases between the germline ends. CDR3 length equals 14 residues. CDR1 is SGDLS and CDR2 is YYNGEE in the germline V gene. TCRdb keeps only in-frame clones here, not all; method: immunoSEQ multiplex PCR. The sample holds tens of thousands of clones; around nine tenths are singletons and the top ten take roughly 0.37%. The receptor was derived from an adult with an advanced solid tumor such as melanoma, head and neck, liver or kidney cancer. This specimen consisted of CD4+ or CD8+ T cells sorted from blood, obtained in a trial of the OX40 agonist ivuxolimab. This chain uses TRBV9 with TRBJ1-1, with D possibly matching TRBD1 (6 bases). For the CDR3, the DNA is TGTGCCAGTACAAAGGGACACGCGAACACTGAAGCTTTCTTT. Residues: CASTKGHANTEAFF.